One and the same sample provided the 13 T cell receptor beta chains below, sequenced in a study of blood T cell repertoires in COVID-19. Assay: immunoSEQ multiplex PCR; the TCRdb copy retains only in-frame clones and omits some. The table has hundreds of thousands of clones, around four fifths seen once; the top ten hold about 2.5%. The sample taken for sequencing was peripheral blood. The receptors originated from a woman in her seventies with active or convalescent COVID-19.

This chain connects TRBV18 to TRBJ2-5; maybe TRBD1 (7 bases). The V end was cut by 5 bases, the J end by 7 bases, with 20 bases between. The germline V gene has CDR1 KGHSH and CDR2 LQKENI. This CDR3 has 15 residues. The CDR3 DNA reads TGTGCCAGCTCAGAAACAGGGGCCGGGAGTGGGACCCAGTACTTC. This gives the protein CASSETGAGSGTQYF.

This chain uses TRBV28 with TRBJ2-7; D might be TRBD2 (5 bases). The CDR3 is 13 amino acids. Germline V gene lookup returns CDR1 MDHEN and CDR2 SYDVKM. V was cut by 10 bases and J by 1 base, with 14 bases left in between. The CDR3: CATVLGDSYEQYF. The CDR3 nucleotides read TGTGCCACCGTACTCGGGGATTCCTACGAGCAGTACTTC.

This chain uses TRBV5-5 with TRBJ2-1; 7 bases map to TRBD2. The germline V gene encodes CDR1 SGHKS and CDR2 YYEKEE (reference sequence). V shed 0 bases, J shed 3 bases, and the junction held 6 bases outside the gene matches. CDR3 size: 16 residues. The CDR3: CASSLGLAAIYNEQFF. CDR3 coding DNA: TGTGCCAGCAGCTTGGGGCTAGCGGCGATCTACAATGAGCAGTTCTTC.

In DNA form, the CDR3 reads TGTGCCAGCAGCTTAGTTCTGCGCGACACTGAAGCTTTCTTT. Protein product: CASSLVLRDTEAFF. V and J are TRBV7-8 and TRBJ1-1; no clear D. Germline CDR1 SGHVS, CDR2 FQNEAQ. There are 14 residues in the CDR3. Deletions cut 1 base from V and 3 bases from J, with 9 bases between.

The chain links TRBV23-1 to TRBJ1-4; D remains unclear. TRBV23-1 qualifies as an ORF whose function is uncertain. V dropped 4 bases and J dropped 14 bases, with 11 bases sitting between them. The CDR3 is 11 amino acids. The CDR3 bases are TGCGCCAGCAGTCCTGACTTCGGGCTGTTTTTT. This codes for CASSPDFGLFF.

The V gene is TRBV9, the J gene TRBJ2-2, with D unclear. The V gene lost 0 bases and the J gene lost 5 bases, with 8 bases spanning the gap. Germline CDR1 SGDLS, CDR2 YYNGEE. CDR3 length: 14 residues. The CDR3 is CASSVDSWTGELFF. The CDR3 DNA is TGTGCCAGCAGCGTAGACTCGTGGACCGGGGAGCTGTTTTTT.

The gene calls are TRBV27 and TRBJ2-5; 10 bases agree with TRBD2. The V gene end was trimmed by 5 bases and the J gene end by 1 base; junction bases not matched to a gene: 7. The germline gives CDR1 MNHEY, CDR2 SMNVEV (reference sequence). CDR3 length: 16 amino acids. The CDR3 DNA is TGTGCCAGCAGTCCTCCGTCTAGCGGGGGCCAAGAGACCCAGTACTTC. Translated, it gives CASSPPSSGGQETQYF.

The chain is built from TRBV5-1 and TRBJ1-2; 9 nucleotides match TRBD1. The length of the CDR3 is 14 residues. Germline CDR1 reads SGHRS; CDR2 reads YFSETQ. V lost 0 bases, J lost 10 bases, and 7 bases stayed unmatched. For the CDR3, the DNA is TGCGCCAGCAGCTTGGAGCGGACAGGGGATCACTACACCTTC. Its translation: CASSLERTGDHYTF.

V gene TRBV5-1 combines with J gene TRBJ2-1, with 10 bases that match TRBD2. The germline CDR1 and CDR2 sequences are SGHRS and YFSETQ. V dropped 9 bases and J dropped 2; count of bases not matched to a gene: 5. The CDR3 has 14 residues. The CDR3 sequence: CATRAGGPYNEQFF. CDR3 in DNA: TGCGCCACCAGAGCGGGAGGGCCCTACAATGAGCAGTTCTTC.

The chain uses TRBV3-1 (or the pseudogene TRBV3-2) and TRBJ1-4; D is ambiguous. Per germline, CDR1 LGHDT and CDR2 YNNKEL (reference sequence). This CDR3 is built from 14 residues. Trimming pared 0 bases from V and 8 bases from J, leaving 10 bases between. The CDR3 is CASSQEPVREKLFF. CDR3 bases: TGTGCCAGCAGCCAAGAACCGGTGCGGGAAAAACTGTTTTTT.

The CDR3 protein is CASSRLADLSYNEQFF. Here the CDR3 DNA reads TGCGCCAGCAGCCGTCTAGCGGACTTGTCCTACAATGAGCAGTTCTTC. The chain uses TRBV5-1 and TRBJ2-1, with 7 bases aligning to TRBD2. CDR3 length: 16 amino acids. The germline V gene has CDR1 SGHRS and CDR2 YFSETQ. V gave up 4 bases and J gave up 1 base; unmatched junction bases: 8.

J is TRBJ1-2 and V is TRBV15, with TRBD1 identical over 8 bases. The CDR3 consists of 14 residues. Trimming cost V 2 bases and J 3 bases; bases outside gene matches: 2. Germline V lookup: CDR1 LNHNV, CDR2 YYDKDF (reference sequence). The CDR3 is CATSRQGADYGYTF. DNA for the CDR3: TGTGCCACCAGCAGACAGGGGGCGGACTATGGCTACACCTTC.

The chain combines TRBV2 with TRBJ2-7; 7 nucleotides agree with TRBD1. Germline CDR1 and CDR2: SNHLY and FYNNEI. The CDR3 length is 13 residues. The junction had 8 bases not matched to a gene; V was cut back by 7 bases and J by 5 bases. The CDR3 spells CASITRGRNEQYF. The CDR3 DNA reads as TGTGCCAGCATTACAAGGGGGCGGAACGAGCAGTACTTC. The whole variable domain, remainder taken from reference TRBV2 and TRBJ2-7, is EPEVTQTPSHQVTQMGQEVILRCVPISNHLYFYWYRQILGQKVEFLVSFYNNEISEKSEIFDDQFSVERPDGSNFTLKIRSTKLEDSAMYFCASITRGRNEQYFGPGTRLTVT.